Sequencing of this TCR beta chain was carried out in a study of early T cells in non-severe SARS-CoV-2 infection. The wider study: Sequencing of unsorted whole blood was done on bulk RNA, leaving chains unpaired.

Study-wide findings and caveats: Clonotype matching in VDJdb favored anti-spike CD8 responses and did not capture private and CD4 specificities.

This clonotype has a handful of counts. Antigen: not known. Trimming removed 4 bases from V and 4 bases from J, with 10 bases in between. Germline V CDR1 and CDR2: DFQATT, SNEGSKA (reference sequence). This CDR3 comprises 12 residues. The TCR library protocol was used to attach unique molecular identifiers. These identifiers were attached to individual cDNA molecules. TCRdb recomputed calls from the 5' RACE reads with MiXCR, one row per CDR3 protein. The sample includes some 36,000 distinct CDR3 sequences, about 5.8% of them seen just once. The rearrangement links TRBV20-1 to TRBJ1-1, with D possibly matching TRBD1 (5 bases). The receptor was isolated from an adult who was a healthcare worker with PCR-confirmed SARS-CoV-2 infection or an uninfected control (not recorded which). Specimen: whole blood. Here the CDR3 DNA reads TGCAGTGCTATAGCAGGGCCCACTGAAGCTTTCTTT. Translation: CSAIAGPTEAFF.